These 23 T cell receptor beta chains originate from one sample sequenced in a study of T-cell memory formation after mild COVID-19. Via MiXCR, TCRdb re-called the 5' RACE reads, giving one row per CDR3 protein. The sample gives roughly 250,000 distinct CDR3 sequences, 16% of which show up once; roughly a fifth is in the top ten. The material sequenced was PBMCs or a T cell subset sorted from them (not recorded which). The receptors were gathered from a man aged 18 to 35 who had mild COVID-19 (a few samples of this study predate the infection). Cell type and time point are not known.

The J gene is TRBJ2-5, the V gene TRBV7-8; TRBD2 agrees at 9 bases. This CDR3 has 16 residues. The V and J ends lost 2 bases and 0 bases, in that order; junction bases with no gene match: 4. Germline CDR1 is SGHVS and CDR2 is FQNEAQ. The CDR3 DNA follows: TGTGCCAGCAGCTTATTCCTAGCGGGGAACCAAGAGACCCAGTACTTC. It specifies CASSLFLAGNQETQYF.

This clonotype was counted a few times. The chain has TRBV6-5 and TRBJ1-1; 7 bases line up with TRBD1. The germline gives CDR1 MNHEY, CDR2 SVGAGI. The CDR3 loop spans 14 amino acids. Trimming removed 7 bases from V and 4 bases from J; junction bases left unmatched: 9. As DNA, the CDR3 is TGTGCCAGCATTTTGAAGGGGGCTCGCACTGAAGCTTTCTTT. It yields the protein CASILKGARTEAFF.

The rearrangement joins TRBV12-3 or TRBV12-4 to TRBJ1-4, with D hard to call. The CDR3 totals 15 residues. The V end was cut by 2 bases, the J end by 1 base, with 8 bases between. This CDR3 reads CASSLKSLTNEKLFF. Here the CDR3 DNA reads TGTGCCAGCAGTTTAAAGTCTCTAACTAATGAAAAACTGTTTTTT.

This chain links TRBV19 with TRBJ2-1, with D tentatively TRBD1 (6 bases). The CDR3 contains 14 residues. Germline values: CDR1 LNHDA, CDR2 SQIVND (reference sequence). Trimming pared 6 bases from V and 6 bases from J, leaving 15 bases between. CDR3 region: CASRPILTGNEQFF. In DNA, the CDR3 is TGTGCCAGTAGACCCATCCTGACAGGCAATGAGCAGTTCTTC.

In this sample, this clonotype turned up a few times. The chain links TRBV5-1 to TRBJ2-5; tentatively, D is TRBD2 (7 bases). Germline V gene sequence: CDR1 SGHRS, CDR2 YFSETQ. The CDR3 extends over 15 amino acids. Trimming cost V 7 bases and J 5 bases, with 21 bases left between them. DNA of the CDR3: TGCGCCAGCGGCCCCGGAGGGGGGGCACGGGAGACCCAGTACTTC. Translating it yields CASGPGGGARETQYF.

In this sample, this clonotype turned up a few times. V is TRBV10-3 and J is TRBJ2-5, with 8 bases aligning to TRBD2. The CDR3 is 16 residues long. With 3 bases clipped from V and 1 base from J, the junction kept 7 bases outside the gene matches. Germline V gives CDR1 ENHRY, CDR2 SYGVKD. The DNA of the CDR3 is TGTGCCATCAGTGAATCGAGCGGGGGACTCCAAGAGACCCAGTACTTC. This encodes CAISESSGGLQETQYF.

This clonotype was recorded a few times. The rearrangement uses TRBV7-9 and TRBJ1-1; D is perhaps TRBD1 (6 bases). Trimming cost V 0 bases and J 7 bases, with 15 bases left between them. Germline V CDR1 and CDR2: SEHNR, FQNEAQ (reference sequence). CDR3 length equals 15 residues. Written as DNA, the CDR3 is TGTGCCAGCAGCTTAGCGAGAGGGGGATATCGTGAAGCTTTCTTT. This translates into CASSLARGGYREAFF. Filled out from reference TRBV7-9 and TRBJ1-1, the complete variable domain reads DTGVSQNPRHKITKRGQNVTFRCDPISEHNRLYWYRQTLGQGPEFLTYFQNEAQLEKSRLLSDRFSAERPKGSFSTLEIQRTEQGDSAMYLCASSLARGGYREAFFGQGTRLTVV.

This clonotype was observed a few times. As DNA, the CDR3 is TGCGCCAGCAGCTTCGGGGGGACAGCTACTAATGAAAAACTGTTTTTT. This translates into CASSFGGTATNEKLFF. The chain is built from TRBV5-1 and TRBJ1-4, with 7 bases fitting TRBD1. J was trimmed by 2 bases and V by 2 bases; bases with no gene match: 6. This CDR3 contains 16 residues. CDR1 SGHRS and CDR2 YFSETQ come from the germline V gene. The whole variable domain, remainder taken from reference TRBV5-1 and TRBJ1-4, is KAGVTQTPRYLIKTRGQQVTLSCSPISGHRSVSWYQQTPGQGLQFLFEYFSETQRNKGNFPGRFSGRQFSNSRSEMNVSTLELGDSALYLCASSFGGTATNEKLFFGSGTQLSVL.

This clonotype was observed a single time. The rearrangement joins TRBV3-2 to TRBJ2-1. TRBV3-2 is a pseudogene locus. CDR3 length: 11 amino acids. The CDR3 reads CASSLPTWQFF. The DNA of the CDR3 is TGTGCCAGCAGCCTCCCAACGTGGCAGTTCTTC.

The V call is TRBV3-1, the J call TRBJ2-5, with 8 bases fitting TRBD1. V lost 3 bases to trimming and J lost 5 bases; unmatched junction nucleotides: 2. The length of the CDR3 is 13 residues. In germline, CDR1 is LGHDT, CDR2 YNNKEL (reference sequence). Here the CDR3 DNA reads TGTGCCAGCAGCCACACAGGGGGTGAGACCCAGTACTTC. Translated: CASSHTGGETQYF.

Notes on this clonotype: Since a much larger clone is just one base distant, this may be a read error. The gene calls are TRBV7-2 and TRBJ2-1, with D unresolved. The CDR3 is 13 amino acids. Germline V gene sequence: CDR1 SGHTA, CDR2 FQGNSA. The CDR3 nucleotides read TGTGACAGCACCGCCGGCCGTTACAATGAGCAGTTCTTC. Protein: CDSTAGRYNEQFF.

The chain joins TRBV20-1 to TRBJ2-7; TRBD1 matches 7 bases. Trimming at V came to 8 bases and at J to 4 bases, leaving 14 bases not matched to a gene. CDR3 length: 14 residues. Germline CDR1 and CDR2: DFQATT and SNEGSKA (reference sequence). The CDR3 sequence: CSPYRGGGRYEQYF. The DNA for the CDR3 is TGCAGTCCTTACAGAGGGGGCGGAAGATACGAGCAGTACTTC.

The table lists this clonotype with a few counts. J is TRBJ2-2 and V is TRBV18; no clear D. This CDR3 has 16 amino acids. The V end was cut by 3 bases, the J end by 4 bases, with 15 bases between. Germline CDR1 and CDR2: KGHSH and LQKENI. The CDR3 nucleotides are TGTGCCAGCTCACCTGGCAGCCAAAGCCTCACCGGGGAGCTGTTTTTT. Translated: CASSPGSQSLTGELFF.

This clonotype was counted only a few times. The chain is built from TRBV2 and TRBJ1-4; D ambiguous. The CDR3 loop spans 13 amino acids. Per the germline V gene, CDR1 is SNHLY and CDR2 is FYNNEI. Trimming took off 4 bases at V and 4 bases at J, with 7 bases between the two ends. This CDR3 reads CASSGQYNEKLFF. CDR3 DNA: TGTGCCAGCAGTGGGCAGTATAATGAAAAACTGTTTTTT.

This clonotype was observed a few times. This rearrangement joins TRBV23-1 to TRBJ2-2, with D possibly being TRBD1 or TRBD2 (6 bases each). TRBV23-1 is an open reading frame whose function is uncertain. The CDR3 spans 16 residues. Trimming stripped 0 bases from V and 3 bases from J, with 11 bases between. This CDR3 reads CASSQSWGADTGELFF. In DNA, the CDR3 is TGCGCCAGCAGTCAATCCTGGGGGGCCGACACCGGGGAGCTGTTTTTT.

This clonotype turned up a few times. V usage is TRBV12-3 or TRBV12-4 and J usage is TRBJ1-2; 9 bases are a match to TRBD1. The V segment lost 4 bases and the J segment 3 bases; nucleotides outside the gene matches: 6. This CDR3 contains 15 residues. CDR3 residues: CASSSPGTGYYGYTF. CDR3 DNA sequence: TGTGCCAGCAGTTCTCCCGGGACAGGGTACTATGGCTACACCTTC.

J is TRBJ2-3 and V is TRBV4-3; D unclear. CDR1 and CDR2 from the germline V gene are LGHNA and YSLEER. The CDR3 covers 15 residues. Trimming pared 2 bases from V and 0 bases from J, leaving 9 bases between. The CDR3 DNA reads TGCGCCAGCAGCCAACGAGCGAAAAGCACAGATACGCAGTATTTT. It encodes CASSQRAKSTDTQYF.

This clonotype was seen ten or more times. CDR3 protein: CASSIFGSGIYGYTF. In DNA form, the CDR3 reads TGTGCCAGTAGTATCTTCGGGTCAGGGATCTATGGCTACACCTTC. V is TRBV19 and J is TRBJ1-2; D is possibly TRBD1 (5 bases). The germline gives CDR1 LNHDA, CDR2 SQIVND (reference sequence). The CDR3 loop spans 15 amino acids. V lost 3 bases and J 4 bases, leaving 15 bases between the germline ends.

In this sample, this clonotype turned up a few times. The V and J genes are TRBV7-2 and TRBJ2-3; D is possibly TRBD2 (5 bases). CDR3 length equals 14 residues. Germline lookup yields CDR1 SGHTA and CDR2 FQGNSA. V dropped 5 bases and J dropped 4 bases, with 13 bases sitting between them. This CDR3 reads CASSLRRAPDTQYF. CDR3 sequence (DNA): TGTGCCAGCAGCCTCCGGCGGGCCCCAGATACGCAGTATTTT.

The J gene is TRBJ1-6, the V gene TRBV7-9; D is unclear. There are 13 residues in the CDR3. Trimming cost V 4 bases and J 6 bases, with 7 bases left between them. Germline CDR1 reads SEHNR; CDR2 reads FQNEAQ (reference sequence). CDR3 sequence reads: CASSWTGNSPLHF. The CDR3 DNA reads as TGTGCCAGCAGCTGGACGGGTAATTCACCCCTCCACTTT. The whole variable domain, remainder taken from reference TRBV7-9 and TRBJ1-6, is DTGVSQNPRHKITKRGQNVTFRCDPISEHNRLYWYRQTLGQGPEFLTYFQNEAQLEKSRLLSDRFSAERPKGSFSTLEIQRTEQGDSAMYLCASSWTGNSPLHFGNGTRLTVT.

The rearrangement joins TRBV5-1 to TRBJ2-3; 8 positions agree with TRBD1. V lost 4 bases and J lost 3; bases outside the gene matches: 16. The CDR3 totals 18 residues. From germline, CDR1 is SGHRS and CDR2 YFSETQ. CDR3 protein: CASSRRDRRLVETDTQYF. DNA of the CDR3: TGCGCCAGCAGCCGAAGGGACAGGAGGCTCGTGGAAACAGATACGCAGTATTTT.

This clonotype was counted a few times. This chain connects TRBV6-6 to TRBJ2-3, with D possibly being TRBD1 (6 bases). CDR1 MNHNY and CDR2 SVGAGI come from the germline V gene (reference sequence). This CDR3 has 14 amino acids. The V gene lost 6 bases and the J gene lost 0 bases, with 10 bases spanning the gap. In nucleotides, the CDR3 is TGTGCCAGCAGCCGGGACAAGAGCACAGATACGCAGTATTTT. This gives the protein CASSRDKSTDTQYF.

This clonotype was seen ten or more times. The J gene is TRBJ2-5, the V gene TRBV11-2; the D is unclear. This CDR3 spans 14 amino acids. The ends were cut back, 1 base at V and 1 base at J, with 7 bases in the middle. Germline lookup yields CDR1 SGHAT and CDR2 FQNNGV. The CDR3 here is CASSLVAPQETQYF. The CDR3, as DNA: TGTGCCAGCAGCTTAGTCGCACCCCAAGAGACCCAGTACTTC.